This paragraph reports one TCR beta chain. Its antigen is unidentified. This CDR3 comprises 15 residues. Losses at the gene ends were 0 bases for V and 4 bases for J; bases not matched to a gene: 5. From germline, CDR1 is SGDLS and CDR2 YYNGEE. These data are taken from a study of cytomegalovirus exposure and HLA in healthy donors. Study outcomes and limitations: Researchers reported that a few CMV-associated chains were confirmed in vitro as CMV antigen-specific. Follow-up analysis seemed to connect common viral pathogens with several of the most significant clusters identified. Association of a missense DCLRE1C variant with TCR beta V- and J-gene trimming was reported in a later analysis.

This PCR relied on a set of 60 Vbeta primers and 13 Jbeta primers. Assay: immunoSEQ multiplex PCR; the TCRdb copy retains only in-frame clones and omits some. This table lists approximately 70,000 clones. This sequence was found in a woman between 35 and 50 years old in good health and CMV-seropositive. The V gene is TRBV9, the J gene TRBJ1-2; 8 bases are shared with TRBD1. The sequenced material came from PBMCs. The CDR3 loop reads CASSVGTGQGYGYTF. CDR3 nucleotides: TGTGCCAGCAGCGTAGGGACAGGGCAAGGCTATGGCTACACCTTC. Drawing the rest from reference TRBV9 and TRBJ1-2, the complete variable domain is DSGVTQTPKHLITATGQRVTLRCSPRSGDLSVYWYQQSLDQGLQFLIQYYNGEERAKGNILERFSAQQFPDLHSELNLSSLELGDSALYFCASSVGTGQGYGYTFGSGTRLTVV.